Below, 28 T cell receptor beta chains from the same sample are listed, as sequenced in a study of control samples from healthy donors and cancer patients. The repertoire was sequenced with immunoSEQ multiplex PCR; TCRdb's copy has only in-frame clones and lacks some. The table has roughly 150,000 clones, around 88% seen once. Sequenced material: blood. These receptors were taken from a man between 18 and 35 years old in good health.

This rearrangement joins TRBV28 to TRBJ1-1, with D possibly being TRBD1 (5 bases). The V end was cut by 10 bases, the J end by 1 base, with 10 bases between. Germline V gene data show CDR1 as MDHEN and CDR2 as SYDVKM. CDR3 length: 12 residues. CDR3 residues: CAILTGNTEAFF. The DNA of the CDR3 is TGTGCCATCCTAACAGGGAACACTGAAGCTTTCTTT.

The V gene is TRBV5-4, the J gene TRBJ2-5, with TRBD2 identical over 12 bases. V shed 2 bases, J shed 5 bases, and the junction held 1 base outside the gene matches. The germline CDR1 and CDR2 sequences are SGHNT and YYREEE (reference sequence). CDR3 length equals 14 residues. The DNA of the CDR3 is TGTGCCAGCAGCTTCCTAGCGGGGGGGGAGACCCAGTACTTC. Translated: CASSFLAGGETQYF.

The rearrangement uses TRBV15 and TRBJ1-1; 7 bases are a match to TRBD1. The ends lost 5 bases at V and 12 bases at J; junction bases unmatched: 9. Per the germline V gene, CDR1 is LNHNV and CDR2 is YYDKDF (reference sequence). This CDR3 comprises 12 residues. The CDR3 nucleotides are TGTGCCACCAGCCGAACAGGGGACCAGCCTTTCTTT. It yields the protein CATSRTGDQPFF.

V usage is TRBV15 and J usage is TRBJ2-6, with 12 positions matching TRBD2. There are 20 residues in the CDR3. Germline V gene sequence: CDR1 LNHNV, CDR2 YYDKDF (reference sequence). V trimming: 0 bases; J trimming: 4 bases; junction bases outside the gene matches: 10. This CDR3 is CATSRDWASGGAGGANVLTF. In nucleotides, the CDR3 is TGTGCCACCAGCAGAGATTGGGCTAGCGGGGGGGCCGGAGGGGCCAACGTCCTGACTTTC.

V gene TRBV2 combines with J gene TRBJ2-3, with 7 bases identical to TRBD1. J was trimmed by 1 base and V by 6 bases; bases with no gene match: 4. The CDR3 is made up of 14 amino acids. The germline CDR1 and CDR2 sequences are SNHLY and FYNNEI. The CDR3 nucleotides are TGTGCCAGCAGAGGGGGCCATGGCACAGATACGCAGTATTTT. Protein product: CASRGGHGTDTQYF.

The genes are TRBV6-5 and TRBJ2-3; 8 nucleotides line up with TRBD2. There are 14 residues in the CDR3. In germline, CDR1 is MNHEY, CDR2 SVGAGI. After removal of 5 bases from V and 4 bases from J, the junction contained 5 bases not matched to a gene. CDR3 nucleotide sequence: TGTGCCAGCAGTAACGGACTAGCTTCAGATACGCAGTATTTT. Translated, it gives CASSNGLASDTQYF.

V and J are TRBV6-2 or TRBV6-3 and TRBJ1-5; D is possibly TRBD1 (5 bases). CDR1 and CDR2 (germline): MNHEY, SVGEGT. Trimming cost V 1 base and J 6 bases, with 13 bases left between them. This CDR3 has 15 amino acids. Here the CDR3 DNA reads TGTGCCAGCAGTTACTTCACCAGGGTTGGTCAGCCCCAGCATTTT. It encodes CASSYFTRVGQPQHF.

V gene TRBV28 combines with J gene TRBJ1-2; TRBD1 matches at 9 bases. With 5 bases clipped from V and 2 bases from J, the junction kept 6 bases outside the gene matches. This CDR3 spans 15 amino acids. Germline assignment: CDR1 MDHEN and CDR2 SYDVKM. The CDR3 spells CASSPSGTGNYGYTF. The CDR3 DNA reads TGTGCCAGCAGTCCCTCCGGGACAGGGAACTATGGCTACACCTTC.

The CDR3 protein is CASSLVVAVPGNTQYF. CDR3 DNA sequence: TGTGCCAGCAGCTTAGTGGTCGCGGTCCCAGGAAATACGCAGTATTTT. The chain recombines TRBV7-2 with TRBJ2-3, with unresolved D. V was trimmed by 1 base and J by 7 bases, leaving 18 bases between them. Germline values: CDR1 SGHTA, CDR2 FQGNSA. The CDR3 consists of 16 residues. The whole variable domain, filled in from reference TRBV7-2 and TRBJ2-3, reads GAGVSQSPSNKVTEKGKDVELRCDPISGHTALYWYRQSLGQGLEFLIYFQGNSAPDKSGLPSDRFSAERTGGSVSTLTIQRTQQEDSAVYLCASSLVVAVPGNTQYFGPGTRLTVL.

The chain links TRBV4-3 to TRBJ1-1; no firm D call. CDR3 size: 13 residues. Germline CDR1 reads LGHNA; CDR2 reads YSLEER. V was cut by 0 bases and J by 4 bases, with 6 bases left in between. The CDR3 is CASSQDQSTEAFF. The CDR3 DNA is TGCGCCAGCAGCCAAGATCAAAGCACTGAAGCTTTCTTT.

V usage is TRBV19 and J usage is TRBJ1-2, with 7 positions matching TRBD1. The junction had 7 bases not matched to a gene; V was cut back by 5 bases and J by 1 base. This CDR3 has 15 amino acids. CDR1 LNHDA and CDR2 SQIVND come from the germline V gene (reference sequence). The CDR3 spells CASSPTGAGNYGYTF. In DNA, the CDR3 is TGTGCCAGTAGTCCCACAGGGGCGGGTAACTATGGCTACACCTTC.

This clone was detected once. The chain links TRBV2 to TRBJ2-7, with TRBD1 matching 7 bases. The CDR3 consists of 15 residues. V trimming: 5 bases; J trimming: 2 bases; junction bases outside the gene matches: 9. CDR1 and CDR2 from the germline V gene are SNHLY and FYNNEI. Here the CDR3 reads CASSPSRDSAYEQYF. The DNA for the CDR3 is TGTGCCAGCAGTCCATCTAGGGACAGTGCCTACGAGCAGTACTTC. Complete variable domain (other parts from reference TRBV2 and TRBJ2-7): EPEVTQTPSHQVTQMGQEVILRCVPISNHLYFYWYRQILGQKVEFLVSFYNNEISEKSEIFDDQFSVERPDGSNFTLKIRSTKLEDSAMYFCASSPSRDSAYEQYFGPGTRLTVT.

The chain has TRBV4-3 and TRBJ1-2, with 8 positions matching TRBD1. Germline-derived CDR1 and CDR2 are LGHNA and YSLEER. The CDR3 loop spans 16 amino acids. The J segment lost 5 bases and the V segment lost 1 base, leaving 9 bases of the junction unmatched. The CDR3 protein is CASSQGAYGQGYGYTF. In DNA form, the CDR3 reads TGCGCCAGCAGCCAAGGAGCTTATGGACAGGGATATGGCTACACCTTC.

CDR3 sequence: CASSLNSRVNTGELFF. In DNA, the CDR3 is TGTGCCAGCAGCTTAAACTCTAGGGTCAACACCGGGGAGCTGTTTTTT. The chain carries TRBV7-2 and TRBJ2-2, with D uncertain. The V end was cut by 2 bases, the J end by 2 bases, with 12 bases between. The V gene's germline CDR1 is SGHTA and CDR2 FQGNSA. The CDR3 is 16 residues long.

The J gene is TRBJ2-1, the V gene TRBV28; 9 nucleotides agree with TRBD2. Germline lookup yields CDR1 MDHEN and CDR2 SYDVKM. The V gene end was trimmed by 6 bases and the J gene end by 0 bases; junction bases not matched to a gene: 12. The CDR3 runs to 18 residues. In DNA, the CDR3 is TGTGCCAGCAGCTCCCCGGTGGGCGGGGGGGTCTCCTACAATGAGCAGTTCTTC. Encoded protein: CASSSPVGGGVSYNEQFF.

The gene calls are TRBV6-5 and TRBJ1-1; 8 bases match TRBD1. Per the germline V gene, CDR1 is MNHEY and CDR2 is SVGAGI. The CDR3 length is 15 residues. V shed 5 bases, J shed 0 bases, and the junction held 5 bases outside the gene matches. The chain's CDR3 is CASSRTGTMNTEAFF. CDR3 nucleotides: TGTGCCAGCAGTCGGACAGGGACTATGAACACTGAAGCTTTCTTT.

The chain is built from TRBV9 and TRBJ1-2, with TRBD1 identical over 8 bases. CDR3 size: 14 residues. Unmatched junction bases numbered 3, after V lost 3 bases and J lost 2 bases. Per germline, CDR1 SGDLS and CDR2 YYNGEE. CDR3 DNA sequence: TGTGCCAGCAGCGAGAGACAGGGGAACTATGGCTACACCTTC. It specifies CASSERQGNYGYTF.

The genes are TRBV14 and TRBJ2-5, with TRBD2 identical over 16 bases. Trimming cost V 4 bases and J 5 bases; bases outside gene matches: 7. The CDR3 is 17 amino acids. The V gene's germline CDR1 is SGHDN and CDR2 FVKESK. Here the CDR3 reads CASSPGLAGGPRETQYF. The DNA for the CDR3 is TGTGCCAGCAGCCCGGGACTAGCGGGGGGGCCACGTGAGACCCAGTACTTC.

The chain couples TRBV18 to TRBJ1-5, with D possibly being TRBD1 (6 bases). Germline loops: CDR1 KGHSH, CDR2 LQKENI. This CDR3 comprises 15 residues. Trimming removed 0 bases at V and 2 bases at J, with 8 bases between. CDR3 sequence: CASSPPNRGNQPQHF. The CDR3 nucleotides are TGTGCCAGCTCACCACCCAACAGGGGCAATCAGCCCCAGCATTTT.

The chain employs TRBV5-6 and TRBJ2-2; the D is unclear. This CDR3 is built from 15 residues. The V gene lost 1 base and the J gene lost 5 bases, with 12 bases spanning the gap. Germline CDR1 is SGHDT and CDR2 is YYEEEE. The CDR3 DNA sequence: TGTGCCAGCAGCTTGCACGCGGTCTTAACCGGGGAGCTGTTTTTT. Residues: CASSLHAVLTGELFF. The full variable domain, with the rest looked up from reference TRBV5-6 and TRBJ2-2, is DAGVTQSPTHLIKTRGQQVTLRCSPKSGHDTVSWYQQALGQGPQFIFQYYEEEERQRGNFPDRFSGHQFPNYSSELNVNALLLGDSALYLCASSLHAVLTGELFFGEGSRLTVL.

This clone occurred once. The chain uses TRBV5-1 and TRBJ2-7, with 8 bases identical to TRBD1. Germline assignment: CDR1 SGHRS and CDR2 YFSETQ. V shed 4 bases and J 6 bases; nucleotides not matched to a gene: 15. This CDR3 is 16 amino acids long. The chain's CDR3 is CASSRAGTGYSGEQYF. CDR3 coding DNA: TGCGCCAGCAGCAGAGCCGGGACAGGCTATTCTGGCGAGCAGTACTTC.

This clone was counted once. The chain combines TRBV18 with TRBJ2-6; D ambiguous. This CDR3 contains 16 residues. The germline V and J ends were trimmed by 4 bases and 0 bases, with 10 bases remaining between them. Germline-derived CDR1 and CDR2 are KGHSH and LQKENI. The DNA of the CDR3 is TGTGCCAGCTCACGTATGGCGAGCTCTGGGGCCAACGTCCTGACTTTC. Translation: CASSRMASSGANVLTF.

This clone appeared once. This chain connects TRBV28 to TRBJ1-1; 7 bases are shared with TRBD1. Germline trimming cut 7 bases from V and 1 base from J; bases unmatched to any gene: 9. There are 15 residues in the CDR3. The germline gives CDR1 MDHEN, CDR2 SYDVKM. This chain's CDR3 is CASTPFDRANTEAFF. The DNA for the CDR3 is TGTGCCAGCACTCCTTTCGACAGGGCGAACACTGAAGCTTTCTTT. The full variable domain, in which reference TRBV28 and TRBJ1-1 provide the parts outside the CDR3, is DVKVTQSSRYLVKRTGEKVFLECVQDMDHENMFWYRQDPGLGLRLIYFSYDVKMKEKGDIPEGYSVSREKKERFSLILESASTNQTSMYLCASTPFDRANTEAFFGQGTRLTVV.

This clone is a singleton in its sample. The V and J genes are TRBV30 and TRBJ1-6, with 7 bases lining up with TRBD1. V trimming: 1 base; J trimming: 10 bases; junction bases outside the gene matches: 10. The CDR3 length is 15 residues. Germline CDR1 is GTSNPN and CDR2 is SVGIG (reference sequence). CDR3 sequence: CAWSGGQVGDSPLHF. In DNA form, the CDR3 reads TGTGCCTGGAGTGGCGGACAGGTCGGGGACTCACCCCTCCACTTT.

The genes are TRBV27 and TRBJ1-5, with D possibly TRBD1 on 5 matching bases. This CDR3 is built from 15 residues. The ends were cut back, 8 bases at V and 2 bases at J, with 16 bases in the middle. CDR1 and CDR2 from the germline V gene are MNHEY and SMNVEV (reference sequence). The CDR3 DNA sequence: TGTGCCAGCGCGGTAGGGGCCAGGGGCAATCAGCCCCAGCATTTT. It yields the protein CASAVGARGNQPQHF.

This clone has only one observation. This sequence joins TRBV7-2 and TRBJ1-2, with D possibly being TRBD1 (6 bases). Germline values: CDR1 SGHTA, CDR2 FQGNSA. V gave up 2 bases and J gave up 8 bases, with 15 bases separating them. The CDR3 is 14 amino acids. The CDR3 sequence is CASSLKGHGGGYTF. Written as DNA, the CDR3 is TGTGCCAGCAGCTTAAAGGGACACGGAGGAGGCTACACCTTC.

This clone was seen a few times. The gene calls are TRBV7-9 and TRBJ2-1; D is uncertain. The CDR3 extends over 14 amino acids. With 4 bases removed from V and 7 bases from J, the gap between germline ends came to 14 bases. Germline CDR1 and CDR2: SEHNR and FQNEAQ (reference sequence). The CDR3 region has the DNA TGTGCCAGCAGCTCGAGCTTAGTAGCAAATGAGCAGTTCTTC. Residues: CASSSSLVANEQFF.

The rearrangement uses TRBV7-2 and TRBJ2-4; no firm D call. Trimming pared 5 bases from V and 0 bases from J, leaving 5 bases between. CDR3 length equals 13 residues. The germline V gene has CDR1 SGHTA and CDR2 FQGNSA. The CDR3 loop is CASSGVAKNIQYF. The DNA for the CDR3 is TGTGCCAGCAGCGGGGTAGCCAAAAACATTCAGTACTTC.